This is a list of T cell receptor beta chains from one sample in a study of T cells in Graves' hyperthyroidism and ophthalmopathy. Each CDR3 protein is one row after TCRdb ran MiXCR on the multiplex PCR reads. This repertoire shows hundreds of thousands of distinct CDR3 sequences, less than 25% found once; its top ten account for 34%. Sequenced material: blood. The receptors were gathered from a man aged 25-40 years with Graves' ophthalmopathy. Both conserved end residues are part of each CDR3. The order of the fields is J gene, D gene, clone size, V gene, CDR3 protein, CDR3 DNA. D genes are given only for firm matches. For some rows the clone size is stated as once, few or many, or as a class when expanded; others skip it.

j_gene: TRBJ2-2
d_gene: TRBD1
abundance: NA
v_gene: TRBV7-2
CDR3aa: CASSLGVGQGNTGELFF
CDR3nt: TGTGCCAGCAGCTTAGGGGTGGGACAGGGGAACACCGGGGAGCTGTTTTTT

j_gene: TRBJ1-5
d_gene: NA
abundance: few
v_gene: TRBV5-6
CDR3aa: CASSQGHSREPQHF
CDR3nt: TGTGCCAGCAGCCAGGGCCATTCGCGGGAGCCCCAGCATTTT

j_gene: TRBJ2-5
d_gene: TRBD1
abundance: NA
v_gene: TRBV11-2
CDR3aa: CASTQTGLGKTQYF
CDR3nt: TGTGCCAGCACCCAGACAGGGTTAGGGAAGACCCAGTACTTC

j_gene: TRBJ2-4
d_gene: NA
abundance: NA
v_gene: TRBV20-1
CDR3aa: CSGVIRDVAKNIQYF
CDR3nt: TGCAGTGGAGTTATAAGAGATGTAGCCAAAAACATTCAGTACTTC

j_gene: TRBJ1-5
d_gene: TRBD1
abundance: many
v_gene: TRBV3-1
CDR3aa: CASSQGTGIQPQHF
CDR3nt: TGTGCCAGCAGCCAAGGGACAGGGATTCAGCCCCAGCATTTT

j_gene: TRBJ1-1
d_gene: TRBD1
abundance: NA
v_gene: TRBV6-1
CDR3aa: CASRDRRNTEAFF
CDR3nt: TGTGCCAGCAGGGACAGGAGGAACACTGAAGCTTTCTTT

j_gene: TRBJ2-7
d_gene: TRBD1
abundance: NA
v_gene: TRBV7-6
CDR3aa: CASSLYTTGGEEQYF
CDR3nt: TGTGCCAGCAGCTTATATACGACAGGGGGCGAAGAGCAGTACTTC

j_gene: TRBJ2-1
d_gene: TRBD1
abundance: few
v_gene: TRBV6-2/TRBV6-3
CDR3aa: CASSRWLRGQGANEQFF
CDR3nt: TGTGCCAGCAGCCGCTGGCTTCGGGGACAGGGGGCTAATGAGCAGTTCTTC

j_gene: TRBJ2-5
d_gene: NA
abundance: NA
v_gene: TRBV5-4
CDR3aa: CASSLDRYQETQYF
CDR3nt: TGTGCCAGCAGCTTAGACAGATACCAAGAGACCCAGTACTTC

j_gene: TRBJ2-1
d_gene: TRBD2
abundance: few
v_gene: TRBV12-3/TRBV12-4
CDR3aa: CASSITSGRANEQFF
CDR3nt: TGTGCCAGCAGCATCACTAGCGGGAGGGCCAATGAGCAGTTCTTC

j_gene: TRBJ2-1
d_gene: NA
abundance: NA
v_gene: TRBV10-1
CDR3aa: CASSQLAENEQFF
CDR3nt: TGCGCCAGCAGTCAACTAGCTGAAAATGAGCAGTTCTTC

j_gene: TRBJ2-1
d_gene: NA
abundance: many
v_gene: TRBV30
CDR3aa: CAWSVGRNNEQFF
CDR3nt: TGTGCCTGGAGTGTAGGTCGAAACAATGAGCAGTTCTTC

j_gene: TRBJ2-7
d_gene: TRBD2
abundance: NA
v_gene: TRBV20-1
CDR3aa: CSARGTSGGYEQYF
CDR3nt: TGCAGTGCGAGAGGGACTAGCGGGGGGTACGAGCAGTACTTC

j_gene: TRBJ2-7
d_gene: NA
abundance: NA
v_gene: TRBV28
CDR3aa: CASSRDLEQYF
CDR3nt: TGTGCCAGCAGCCGCGACCTCGAGCAGTACTTC

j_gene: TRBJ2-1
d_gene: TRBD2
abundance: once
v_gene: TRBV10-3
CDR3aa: CATRTSGPYNEQFF
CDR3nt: TGTGCCACTCGGACTAGCGGCCCCTACAATGAGCAGTTCTTC

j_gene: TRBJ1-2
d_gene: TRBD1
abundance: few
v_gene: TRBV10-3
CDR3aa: CAISERGTGYGYTF
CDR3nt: TGTGCCATCAGTGAGAGGGGGACAGGCTATGGCTACACCTTC

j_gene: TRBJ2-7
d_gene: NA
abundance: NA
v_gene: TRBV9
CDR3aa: CASSIGASDYEQYF
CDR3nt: TGTGCCAGCAGCATAGGAGCTAGCGACTACGAGCAGTACTTC

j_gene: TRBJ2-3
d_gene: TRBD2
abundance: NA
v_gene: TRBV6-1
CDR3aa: CASSTTTRGRAGDTQYF
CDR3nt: TGTGCCAGCAGCACGACTACTCGCGGGAGGGCCGGAGATACGCAGTATTTT

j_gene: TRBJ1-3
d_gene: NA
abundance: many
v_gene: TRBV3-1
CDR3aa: CASSLDGTSASGNTIYF
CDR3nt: TGTGCCAGCAGCCTGGACGGGACGTCGGCATCTGGAAACACCATATATTTT

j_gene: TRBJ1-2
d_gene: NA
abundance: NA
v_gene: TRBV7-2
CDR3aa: CASRGAALVGGYTF
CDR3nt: TGTGCCAGCCGGGGGGCAGCGCTTGTAGGGGGCTACACCTTC

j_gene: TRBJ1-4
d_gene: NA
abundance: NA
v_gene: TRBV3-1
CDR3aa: CASSQQEKLFF
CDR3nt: TGTGCCAGCAGCCAACAGGAAAAACTGTTTTTT

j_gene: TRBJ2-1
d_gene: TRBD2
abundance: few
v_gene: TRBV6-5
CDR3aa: CASSYTGTSGRDNEQFF
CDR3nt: TGTGCCAGCAGTTACACCGGGACTAGCGGGAGGGACAATGAGCAGTTCTTC

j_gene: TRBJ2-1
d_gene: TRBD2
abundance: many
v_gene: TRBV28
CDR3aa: CASSPDGTSYNEQFF
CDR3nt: TGTGCCAGCAGCCCGGACGGGACTAGTTACAATGAGCAGTTCTTC